This passage covers 11 T cell receptor beta chains from one sample sequenced in a study of T cells in localized non-small cell lung cancer. Method: immunoSEQ multiplex PCR; TCRdb's copy keeps in-frame clones and lacks some. The data contain just under 80,000 clones, approximately 80% of them seen just once; the ten biggest clones take up 7.5% to 10%. Sequenced material: peripheral blood, taken before any cancer treatment. Receptors originate from a female donor older than 55 with stage I lung adenocarcinoma.

The rearrangement uses TRBV7-9 and TRBJ2-3, with 8 bases that match TRBD2. The J segment lost 2 bases and the V segment lost 5 bases, leaving 9 bases of the junction unmatched. Germline V gene data show CDR1 as SEHNR and CDR2 as FQNEAQ (reference sequence). CDR3 length equals 16 residues. This CDR3 reads CASSPGGRRNTDTQYF. The DNA for the CDR3 is TGTGCCAGCAGCCCGGGGGGGAGACGAAACACAGATACGCAGTATTTT.

V is TRBV27 and J is TRBJ2-2, with 7 bases matching TRBD1. Germline V gene sequence: CDR1 MNHEY, CDR2 SMNVEV (reference sequence). The CDR3 consists of 16 residues. With 7 bases clipped from V and 1 base from J, the junction kept 9 bases outside the gene matches. In DNA form, the CDR3 reads TGTGCCAGCACCAAGGGTTGGACAGGGAACACCGGGGAGCTGTTTTTT. Translating it yields CASTKGWTGNTGELFF.

CDR3 residues: CASSPVGGHGYGYTF. CDR3 in DNA: TGTGCCAGCAGCCCAGTAGGGGGCCATGGCTATGGCTACACCTTC. The rearrangement uses TRBV7-9 and TRBJ1-2; 7 bases agree with TRBD1. With V trimmed by 5 bases and J by 4 bases, 10 bases remained unmatched. In germline, CDR1 is SEHNR, CDR2 FQNEAQ (reference sequence). CDR3 length: 15 residues.

The chain recombines TRBV4-1 with TRBJ2-1; D is unclear. V was shortened by 0 bases and J by 6 bases, with 12 bases between the two germline ends. Germline lookup yields CDR1 MGHRA and CDR2 YSYEKL. The CDR3 runs to 15 residues. CDR3 bases: TGCGCCAGCAGCCAAGATAGCAGAGCCCTCAATGAGCAGTTCTTC. As protein: CASSQDSRALNEQFF.

The rearrangement joins TRBV9 to TRBJ2-5; perhaps TRBD2 as D (6 bases). The germline V gene has CDR1 SGDLS and CDR2 YYNGEE. The CDR3 sequence is 14 residues long. The germline V and J ends were trimmed by 0 bases and 5 bases, with 11 bases remaining between them. The DNA of the CDR3 is TGTGCCAGCAGCGTAGGGGCGGAGGGGGAGACCCAGTACTTC. Amino acid sequence: CASSVGAEGETQYF.

This chain uses TRBV2 with TRBJ1-3, with 8 bases aligning to TRBD1. After removal of 4 bases from V and 2 bases from J, the junction contained 7 bases not matched to a gene. The CDR3 extends over 16 amino acids. Germline V CDR1 and CDR2: SNHLY, FYNNEI. The CDR3 DNA follows: TGTGCCAGCAGTGGAACCACAGGGGGTGCTGGAAACACCATATATTTT. This translates into CASSGTTGGAGNTIYF.

This clone was observed a few times. The CDR3, as DNA: TGTGCCAGCAGCTACAGACGGGGCCCCTCAGAGGAGCAGTACTTC. Translation gives CASSYRRGPSEEQYF. The gene calls are TRBV7-2 and TRBJ2-7; either TRBD1 or TRBD2 may supply D (5 bases each). The CDR3 contains 15 residues. The germline V gene has CDR1 SGHTA and CDR2 FQGNSA. Deletions cut 4 bases from V and 7 bases from J, with 20 bases between.

This clone has more than one count but fewer than ten. The chain carries TRBV5-1 and TRBJ1-2, with no clear D. The CDR3 sequence is 13 residues long. Germline-derived CDR1 and CDR2 are SGHRS and YFSETQ. The V end lost 4 bases, the J end lost 1 base, and 8 bases lay between the germline ends. CDR3 nucleotide sequence: TGCGCCAGCAGCGAGGGCCATAACTATGGCTACACCTTC. This codes for CASSEGHNYGYTF.

This chain uses TRBV19 with TRBJ2-7, with 9 bases fitting TRBD1. The CDR3 has 16 amino acids. Per the germline V gene, CDR1 is LNHDA and CDR2 is SQIVND (reference sequence). After removal of 4 bases from V and 6 bases from J, the junction contained 13 bases not matched to a gene. The CDR3 DNA is TGTGCCAGTAGTAACCGACAGGGGGGTTTACACGGCGAGCAGTACTTC. Protein product: CASSNRQGGLHGEQYF.

This clone was recorded at least ten times. The J gene is TRBJ1-5, the V gene TRBV27; D ambiguous. The CDR3 spans 15 residues. CDR1 and CDR2 (germline): MNHEY, SMNVEV (reference sequence). The V end was cut by 0 bases, the J end by 0 bases, with 6 bases between. CDR3 in DNA: TGTGCCAGCAGTTTATCCCGGGTTAGCAATCAGCCCCAGCATTTT. This encodes CASSLSRVSNQPQHF.

The chain has TRBV6-5 and TRBJ2-2; no reliable D call. The CDR3 is 13 residues long. Germline V CDR1 and CDR2: MNHEY, SVGAGI. The ends were cut back, 0 bases at V and 6 bases at J, with 5 bases in the middle. In DNA, the CDR3 is TGTGCCAGCAGTTACTCGACCGCCGGGGAGCTGTTTTTT. Translation: CASSYSTAGELFF.